The T cell receptor beta chain described here comes from a study of T cell responses to AZD1222 COVID-19 vaccine. Looked up from germline, CDR1 is MNHEY and CDR2 is SMNVEV (reference sequence). The CDR3 is made up of 14 amino acids. V was clipped by 3 bases and J by 1 base, with 7 bases between them. Sequencing was performed with immunoSEQ multiplex PCR; in TCRdb, only in-frame clones are kept and a portion is missing. The sample holds some 130,000 clones, roughly 90% seen once. Sequenced material: peripheral blood, taken on day 0 of AZD1222 vaccination. The genes are TRBV27 and TRBJ1-5; D possibly corresponds to TRBD1 (5 bases). The TCR comes from an adult in good health. The CDR3 DNA sequence: TGTGCCAGCAGTTTTAAGGGGAGCAATCAGCCCCAGCATTTT. It encodes CASSFKGSNQPQHF.